The TCR beta chain described here comes from a study of post-analysis software for immune sequencing data. Across the whole study: The cohort encompassed relapsing-remitting, secondary progressive and progressive-relapsing multiple sclerosis disease courses. Whole-study results and caveats: Compared with controls, patients had more of about 5 TRBV segments, including TRBV5-6, TRBV5-1 and TRBV20-1. Compared with controls, patients showed significantly lower normalized Chao1 diversity.

The TCR beta cDNA libraries contained unique molecular identifiers. MiXCR, applied by TCRdb to the PCR reads, yields one record per CDR3 protein. The table records approximately 730,000 distinct CDR3 sequences, roughly 30% of them present only once. This clonotype has only a few counts. Its antigen is not known. Germline V gene data show CDR1 as DFQATT and CDR2 as SNEGSKA (reference sequence). There are 18 residues in the CDR3. V was clipped by 6 bases and J by 3 bases; unmatched bases: 18. V is TRBV20-1 and J is TRBJ1-2, with TRBD1 matching over 11 bases. This TCR was recovered from a girl aged 5 to 17 with multiple sclerosis. Sequencing input: blood. CDR3 loop: CSADKQRRTGQGDYGYTF. As DNA, the CDR3 is TGCAGTGCCGACAAGCAACGAAGGACGGGACAGGGGGACTATGGCTACACCTTC.